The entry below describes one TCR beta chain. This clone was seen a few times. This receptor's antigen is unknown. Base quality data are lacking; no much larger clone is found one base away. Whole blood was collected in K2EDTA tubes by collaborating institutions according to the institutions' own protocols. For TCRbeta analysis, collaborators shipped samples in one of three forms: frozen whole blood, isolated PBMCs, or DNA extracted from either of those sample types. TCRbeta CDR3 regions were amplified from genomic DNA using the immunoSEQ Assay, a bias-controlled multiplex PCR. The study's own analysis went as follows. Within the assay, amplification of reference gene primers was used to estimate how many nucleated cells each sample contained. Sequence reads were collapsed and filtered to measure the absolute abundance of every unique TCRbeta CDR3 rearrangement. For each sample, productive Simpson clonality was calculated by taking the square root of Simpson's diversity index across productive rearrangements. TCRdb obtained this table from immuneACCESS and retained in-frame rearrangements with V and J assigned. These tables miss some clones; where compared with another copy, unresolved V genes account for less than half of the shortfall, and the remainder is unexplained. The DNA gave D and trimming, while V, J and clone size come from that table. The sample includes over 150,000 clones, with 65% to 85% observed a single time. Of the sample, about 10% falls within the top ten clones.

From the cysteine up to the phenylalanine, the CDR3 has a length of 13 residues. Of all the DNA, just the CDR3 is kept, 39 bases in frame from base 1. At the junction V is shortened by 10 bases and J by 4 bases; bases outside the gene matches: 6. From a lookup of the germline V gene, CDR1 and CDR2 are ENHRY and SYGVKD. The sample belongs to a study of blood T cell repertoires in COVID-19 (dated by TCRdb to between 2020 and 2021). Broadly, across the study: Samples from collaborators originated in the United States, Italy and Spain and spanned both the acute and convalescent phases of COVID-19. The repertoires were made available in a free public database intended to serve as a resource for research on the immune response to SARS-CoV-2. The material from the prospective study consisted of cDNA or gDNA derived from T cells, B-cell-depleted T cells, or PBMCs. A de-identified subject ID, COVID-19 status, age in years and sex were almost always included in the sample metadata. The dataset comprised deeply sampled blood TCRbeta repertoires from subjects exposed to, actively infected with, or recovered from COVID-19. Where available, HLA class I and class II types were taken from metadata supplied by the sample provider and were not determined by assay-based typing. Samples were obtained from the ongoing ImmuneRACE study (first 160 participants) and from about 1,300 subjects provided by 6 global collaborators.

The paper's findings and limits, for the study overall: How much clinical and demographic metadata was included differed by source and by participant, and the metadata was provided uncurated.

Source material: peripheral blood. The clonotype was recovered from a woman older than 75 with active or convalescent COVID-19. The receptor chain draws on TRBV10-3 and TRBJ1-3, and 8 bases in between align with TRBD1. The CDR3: CASGQGAGNTIYF. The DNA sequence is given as TGTGCCAGTGGACAGGGAGCCGGAAACACCATATATTTT.